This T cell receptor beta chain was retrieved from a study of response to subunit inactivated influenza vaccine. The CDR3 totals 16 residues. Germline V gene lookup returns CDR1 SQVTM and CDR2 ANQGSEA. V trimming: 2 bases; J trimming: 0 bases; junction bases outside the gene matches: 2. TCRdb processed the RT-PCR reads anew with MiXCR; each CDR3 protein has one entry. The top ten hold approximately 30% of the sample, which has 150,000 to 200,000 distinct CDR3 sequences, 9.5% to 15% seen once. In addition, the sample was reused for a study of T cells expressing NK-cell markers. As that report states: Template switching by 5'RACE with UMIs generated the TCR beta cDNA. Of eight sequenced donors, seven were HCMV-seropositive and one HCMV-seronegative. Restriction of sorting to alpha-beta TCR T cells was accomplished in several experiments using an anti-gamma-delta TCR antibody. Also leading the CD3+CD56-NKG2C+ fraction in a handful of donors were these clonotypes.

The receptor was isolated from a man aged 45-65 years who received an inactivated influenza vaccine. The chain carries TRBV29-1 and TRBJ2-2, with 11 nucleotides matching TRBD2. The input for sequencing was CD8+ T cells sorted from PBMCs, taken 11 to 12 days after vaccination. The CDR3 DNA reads TGCAGCGTTGAATTAGCGGGGGGGCCGAACACCGGGGAGCTGTTTTTT. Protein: CSVELAGGPNTGELFF.